This T cell receptor beta chain was sequenced for a study of blood T cell repertoires in COVID-19. This CDR3 comprises 12 residues. Germline V gene data show CDR1 as MNHEY and CDR2 as SMNVEV (reference sequence). Trimming cost V 4 bases and J 8 bases, with 11 bases left between them. TCRdb's table, derived via immunoSEQ multiplex PCR, lists solely in-frame clones and lacks some. Of 300,000 to 400,000 clones in the sample, approximately 91% were seen once. The TCR comes from a woman in her sixties or seventies with COVID-19, enrolled during active disease. The sequenced sample consisted of peripheral blood. The chain joins TRBV27 to TRBJ1-2; a weak D match, TRBD1 (5 bases). The CDR3 region has the DNA TGTGCCAGCAGTTCCGACAGAGCGGGCTACACCTTC. Protein product: CASSSDRAGYTF.